This T cell receptor (beta chain) came from a study of graft-versus-host responses after intestinal transplantation. About the study: The transplants performed in recipients were multivisceral, liver-intestinal, or isolated intestinal. Induction with anti-thymocyte globulin, then tacrolimus and steroids for 2 to 3 years, was given to all recipients. Study-level points and caveats: Allografts of patients with graft-donor T cell macrochimerism showed high graft-versus-host to host-versus-graft clone ratios.

Per germline, CDR1 SGHDT and CDR2 YYEEEE. There are 13 residues in the CDR3. With 0 bases removed from V and 7 bases from J, the gap between germline ends came to 10 bases. Clones were read by immunoSEQ multiplex PCR, and TCRdb kept only the in-frame ones, dropping some. Of 35,000 to 50,000 clones in the sample, 85% to 95% were seen once. Remarks on this clone: Its target is unknown.

The receptor was isolated from a human donor who was the organ donor for an intestinal transplant. The sample here was unstimulated CD8+ T cells sorted from spleen or lymph node cells, taken before transplant. The chain couples TRBV5-6 to TRBJ1-2, with D possibly matching TRBD1 (5 bases). CDR3 sequence (DNA): TGTGCCAGCAGCTTGGATCAGACAGCTGGCTACACCTTC. This gives the protein CASSLDQTAGYTF.